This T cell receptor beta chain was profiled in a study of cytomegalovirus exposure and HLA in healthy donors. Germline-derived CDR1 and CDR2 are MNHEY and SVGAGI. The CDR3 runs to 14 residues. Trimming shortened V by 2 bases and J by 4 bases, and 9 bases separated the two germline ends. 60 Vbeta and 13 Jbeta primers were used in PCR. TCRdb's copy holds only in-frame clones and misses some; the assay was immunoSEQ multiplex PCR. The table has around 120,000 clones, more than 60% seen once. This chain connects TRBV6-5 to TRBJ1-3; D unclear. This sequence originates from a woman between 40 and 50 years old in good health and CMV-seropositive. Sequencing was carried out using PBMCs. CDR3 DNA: TGTGCCAGCAGTTACCGCCAGTCCGGAAACACCATATATTTT. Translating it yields CASSYRQSGNTIYF.